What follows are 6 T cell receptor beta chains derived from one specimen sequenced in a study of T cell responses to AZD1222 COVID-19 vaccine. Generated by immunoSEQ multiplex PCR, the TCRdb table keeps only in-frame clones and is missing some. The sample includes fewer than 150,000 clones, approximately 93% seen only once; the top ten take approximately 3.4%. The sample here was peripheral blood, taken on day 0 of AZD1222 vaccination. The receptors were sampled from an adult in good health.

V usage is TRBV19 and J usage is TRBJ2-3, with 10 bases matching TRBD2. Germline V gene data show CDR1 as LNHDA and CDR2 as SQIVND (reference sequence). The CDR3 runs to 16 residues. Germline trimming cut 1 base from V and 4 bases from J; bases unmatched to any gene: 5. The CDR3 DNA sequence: TGTGCCAGTAGTATAGGGCTAGCGGGAGTAGCAGATACGCAGTATTTT. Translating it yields CASSIGLAGVADTQYF.

The chain's CDR3 is CASSLNGPKYEQYF. The CDR3 bases are TGTGCCAGCAGCTTAAACGGGCCAAAGTACGAGCAGTACTTC. The chain joins TRBV11-2 to TRBJ2-7; no definite D call. The CDR3 spans 14 residues. Germline CDR1 is SGHAT and CDR2 is FQNNGV. Trimming stripped 2 bases from V and 4 bases from J, with 12 bases between. Variable domain in full (rest from reference TRBV11-2 and TRBJ2-7): EAGVAQSPRYKIIEKRQSVAFWCNPISGHATLYWYQQILGQGPKLLIQFQNNGVVDDSQLPKDRFSAERLKGVDSTLKIQPAKLEDSAVYLCASSLNGPKYEQYFGPGTRLTVT.

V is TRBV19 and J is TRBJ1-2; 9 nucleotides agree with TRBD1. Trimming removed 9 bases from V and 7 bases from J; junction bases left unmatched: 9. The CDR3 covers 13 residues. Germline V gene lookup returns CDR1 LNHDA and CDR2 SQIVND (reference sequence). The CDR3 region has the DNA TGTGCCAGCTCGGGACAGGGTTTCGGTGGCTACACCTTC. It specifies CASSGQGFGGYTF.

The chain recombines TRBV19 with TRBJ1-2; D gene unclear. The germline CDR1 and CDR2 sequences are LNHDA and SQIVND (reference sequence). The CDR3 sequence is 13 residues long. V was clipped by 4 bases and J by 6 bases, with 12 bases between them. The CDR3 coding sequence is TGTGCCAGTAGTAAACGGGTGAGGGATGGCTACACCTTC. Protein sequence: CASSKRVRDGYTF.

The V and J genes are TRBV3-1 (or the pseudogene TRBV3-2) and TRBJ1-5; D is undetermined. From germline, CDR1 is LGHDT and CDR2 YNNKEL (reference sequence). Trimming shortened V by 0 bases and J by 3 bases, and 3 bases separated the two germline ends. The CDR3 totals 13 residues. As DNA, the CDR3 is TGTGCCAGCAGCCAAGATCACAATCAGCCCCAGCATTTT. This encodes CASSQDHNQPQHF.

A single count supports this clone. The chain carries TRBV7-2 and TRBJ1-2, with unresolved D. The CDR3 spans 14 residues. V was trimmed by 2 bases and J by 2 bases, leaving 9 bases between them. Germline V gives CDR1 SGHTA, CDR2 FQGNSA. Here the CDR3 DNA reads TGTGCCAGCAGCTTATACGGACGGAACTATGGCTACACCTTC. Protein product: CASSLYGRNYGYTF.